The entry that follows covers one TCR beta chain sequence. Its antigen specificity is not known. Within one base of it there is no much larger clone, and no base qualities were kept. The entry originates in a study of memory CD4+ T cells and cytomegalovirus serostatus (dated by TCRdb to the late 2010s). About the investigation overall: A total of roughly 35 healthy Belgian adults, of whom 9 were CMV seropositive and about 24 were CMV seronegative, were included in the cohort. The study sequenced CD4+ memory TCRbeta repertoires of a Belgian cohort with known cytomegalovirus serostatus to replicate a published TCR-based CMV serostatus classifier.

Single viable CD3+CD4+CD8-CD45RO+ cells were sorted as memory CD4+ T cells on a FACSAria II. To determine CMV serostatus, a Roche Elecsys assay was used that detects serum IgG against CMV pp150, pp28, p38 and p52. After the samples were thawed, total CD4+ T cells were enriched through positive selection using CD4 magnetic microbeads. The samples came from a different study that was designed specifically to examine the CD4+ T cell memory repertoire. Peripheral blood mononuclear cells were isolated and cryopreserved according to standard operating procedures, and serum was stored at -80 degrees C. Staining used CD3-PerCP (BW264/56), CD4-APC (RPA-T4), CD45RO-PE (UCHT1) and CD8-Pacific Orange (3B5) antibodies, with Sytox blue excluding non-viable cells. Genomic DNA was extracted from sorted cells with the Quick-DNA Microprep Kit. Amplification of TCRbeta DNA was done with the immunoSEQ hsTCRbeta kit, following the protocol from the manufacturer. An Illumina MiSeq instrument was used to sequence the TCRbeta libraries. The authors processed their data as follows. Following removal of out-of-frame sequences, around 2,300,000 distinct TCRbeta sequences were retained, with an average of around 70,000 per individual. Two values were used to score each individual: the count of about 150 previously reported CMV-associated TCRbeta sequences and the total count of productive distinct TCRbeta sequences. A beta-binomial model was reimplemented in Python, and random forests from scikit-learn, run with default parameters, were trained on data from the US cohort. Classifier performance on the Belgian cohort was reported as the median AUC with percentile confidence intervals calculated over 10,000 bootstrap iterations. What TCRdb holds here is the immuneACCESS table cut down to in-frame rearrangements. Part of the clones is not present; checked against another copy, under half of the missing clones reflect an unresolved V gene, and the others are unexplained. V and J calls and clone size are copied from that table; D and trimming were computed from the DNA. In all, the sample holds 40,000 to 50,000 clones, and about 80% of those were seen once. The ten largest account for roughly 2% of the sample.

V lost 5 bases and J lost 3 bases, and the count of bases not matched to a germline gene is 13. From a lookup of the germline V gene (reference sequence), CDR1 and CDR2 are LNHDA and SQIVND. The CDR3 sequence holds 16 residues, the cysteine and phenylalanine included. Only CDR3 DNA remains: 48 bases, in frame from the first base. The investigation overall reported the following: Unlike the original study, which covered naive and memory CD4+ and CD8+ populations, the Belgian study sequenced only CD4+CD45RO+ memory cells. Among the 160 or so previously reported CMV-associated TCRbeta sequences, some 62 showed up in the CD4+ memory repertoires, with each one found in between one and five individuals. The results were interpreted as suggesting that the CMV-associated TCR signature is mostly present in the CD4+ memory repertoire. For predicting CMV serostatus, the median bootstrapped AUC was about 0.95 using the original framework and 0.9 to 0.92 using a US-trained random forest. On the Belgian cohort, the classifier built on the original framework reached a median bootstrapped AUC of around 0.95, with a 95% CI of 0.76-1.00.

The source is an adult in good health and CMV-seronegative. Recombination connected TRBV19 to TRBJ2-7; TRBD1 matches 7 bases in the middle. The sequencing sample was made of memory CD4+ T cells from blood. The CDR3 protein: CASSGRTGGTLYEQYF. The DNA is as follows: TGTGCCAGTAGTGGACGGACAGGCGGAACTCTCTACGAGCAGTACTTC.